This entry lists 5 T cell receptor beta chains sequenced from one sample in a study of blood T cell repertoires in COVID-19. The table came from immunoSEQ multiplex PCR; TCRdb's copy has only in-frame clones and leaves some out. Here the sample spans approximately 44,000 clones, approximately 90% being singletons. Sample: peripheral blood. The receptors come from a woman at least 80 years old with acute or convalescent COVID-19.

This chain uses TRBV6-5 with TRBJ2-5; D is unclear. CDR3 length equals 14 residues. The germline V gene encodes CDR1 MNHEY and CDR2 SVGAGI. The germline V and J ends were trimmed by 7 bases and 7 bases, with 19 bases remaining between them. CDR3 sequence reads: CASTSVATPRTQYF. DNA for the CDR3: TGTGCCAGCACAAGCGTCGCCACACCCCGGACCCAGTACTTC.

V gene TRBV6-2 or TRBV6-3 combines with J gene TRBJ2-7; unclear D gene. Germline CDR1 reads MNHEY; CDR2 reads SVGEGT. Trimming cost V 5 bases and J 3 bases, with 8 bases left between them. This CDR3 has 12 residues. The CDR3 reads CASSLNYYEQYF. Written as DNA, the CDR3 is TGTGCCAGCAGTCTCAACTACTACGAGCAGTACTTC.

This chain links TRBV6-5 with TRBJ2-7; the match to TRBD1 covers 9 bases. This CDR3 is built from 16 residues. Unmatched junction bases numbered 7, after V lost 0 bases and J lost 4 bases. The V gene's germline CDR1 is MNHEY and CDR2 SVGAGI. CDR3 residues: CASSYSRTGVKYEQYV. The CDR3, as DNA: TGTGCCAGCAGTTACTCTCGGACAGGGGTTAAGTACGAGCAGTACGTC.

V usage is TRBV28 and J usage is TRBJ2-7, with D possibly being TRBD2 (5 bases). The V gene's germline CDR1 is MDHEN and CDR2 SYDVKM. The CDR3 is made up of 13 amino acids. V was trimmed by 6 bases and J by 6 bases, leaving 15 bases between them. CDR3 amino acids: CASSPPGVGEQYV. The CDR3 DNA is TGTGCCAGCAGCCCCCCCGGGGTGGGCGAGCAGTACGTC.

The chain joins TRBV5-1 to TRBJ2-1, with TRBD2 identical over 7 bases. The CDR3 covers 14 residues. V was pared by 3 bases and J by 1 base, with 1 base of the junction left unmatched. CDR1 and CDR2 from the germline V gene are SGHRS and YFSETQ. DNA for the CDR3: TGCGCCAGCAGCTCCGGGGGGTCCTACAATGAGCAGTTCTTC. It specifies CASSSGGSYNEQFF.